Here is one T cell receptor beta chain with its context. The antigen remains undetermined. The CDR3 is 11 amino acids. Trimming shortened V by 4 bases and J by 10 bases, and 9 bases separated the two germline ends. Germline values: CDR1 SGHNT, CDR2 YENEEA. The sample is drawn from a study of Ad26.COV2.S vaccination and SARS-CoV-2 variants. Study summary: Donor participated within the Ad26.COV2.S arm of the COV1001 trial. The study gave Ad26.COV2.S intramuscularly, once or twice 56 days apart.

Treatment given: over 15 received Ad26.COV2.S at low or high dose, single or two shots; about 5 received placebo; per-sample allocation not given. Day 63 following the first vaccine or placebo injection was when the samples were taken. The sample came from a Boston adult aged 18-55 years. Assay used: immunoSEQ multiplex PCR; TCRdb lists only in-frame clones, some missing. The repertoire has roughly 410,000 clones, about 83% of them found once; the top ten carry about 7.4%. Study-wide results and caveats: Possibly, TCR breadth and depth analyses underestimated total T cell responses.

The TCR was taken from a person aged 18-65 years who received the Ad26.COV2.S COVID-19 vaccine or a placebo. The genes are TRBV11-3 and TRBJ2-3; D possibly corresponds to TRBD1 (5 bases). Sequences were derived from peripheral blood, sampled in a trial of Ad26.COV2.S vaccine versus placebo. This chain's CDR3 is CASSSLGAQYF. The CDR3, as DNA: TGTGCCAGCAGCTCCCTAGGGGCGCAGTATTTT.